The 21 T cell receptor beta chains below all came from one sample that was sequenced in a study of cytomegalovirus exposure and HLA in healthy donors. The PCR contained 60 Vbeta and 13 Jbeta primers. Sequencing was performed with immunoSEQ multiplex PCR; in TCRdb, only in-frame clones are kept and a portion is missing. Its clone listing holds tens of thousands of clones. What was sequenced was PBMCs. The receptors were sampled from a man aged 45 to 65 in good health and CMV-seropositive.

The CDR3, as DNA: TGCGCCAGCAGCTCACAGGGGGCTGGGGAAAAACTGTTTTTT. Protein sequence: CASSSQGAGEKLFF. The V and J genes are TRBV5-1 and TRBJ1-4, with 9 bases matching TRBD1. Per the germline V gene, CDR1 is SGHRS and CDR2 is YFSETQ. The trim removed 3 bases at V and 8 bases at J, leaving 5 bases unmatched. The length of the CDR3 is 14 residues. The full variable domain, rest sourced from reference TRBV5-1 and TRBJ1-4, is KAGVTQTPRYLIKTRGQQVTLSCSPISGHRSVSWYQQTPGQGLQFLFEYFSETQRNKGNFPGRFSGRQFSNSRSEMNVSTLELGDSALYLCASSSQGAGEKLFFGSGTQLSVL.

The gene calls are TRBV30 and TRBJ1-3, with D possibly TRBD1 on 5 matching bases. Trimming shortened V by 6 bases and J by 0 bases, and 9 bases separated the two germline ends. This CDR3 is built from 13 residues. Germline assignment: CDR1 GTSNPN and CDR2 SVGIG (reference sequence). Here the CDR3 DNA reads TGTGCCTGTCGACAGTACTCTGGAAACACCATATATTTT. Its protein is CACRQYSGNTIYF.

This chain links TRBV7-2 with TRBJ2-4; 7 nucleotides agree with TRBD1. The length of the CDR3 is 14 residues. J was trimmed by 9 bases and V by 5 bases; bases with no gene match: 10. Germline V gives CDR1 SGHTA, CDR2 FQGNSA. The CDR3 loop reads CASSPGTAVSIQYF. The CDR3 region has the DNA TGTGCCAGCAGCCCCGGGACAGCGGTGAGCATTCAGTACTTC.

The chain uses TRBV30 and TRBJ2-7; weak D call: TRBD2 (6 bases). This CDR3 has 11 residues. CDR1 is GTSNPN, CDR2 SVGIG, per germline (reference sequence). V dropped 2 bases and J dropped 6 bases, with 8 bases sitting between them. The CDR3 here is CAWSLGGEQYF. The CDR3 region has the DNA TGTGCCTGGAGTCTCGGGGGCGAGCAGTACTTC.

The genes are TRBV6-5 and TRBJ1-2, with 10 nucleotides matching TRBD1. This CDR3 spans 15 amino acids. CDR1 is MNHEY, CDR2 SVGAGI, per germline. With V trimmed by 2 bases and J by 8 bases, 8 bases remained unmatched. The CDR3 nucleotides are TGTGCCAGCAGTTACGTTAGACAGGGGGCTCGGGGCTACACCTTC. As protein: CASSYVRQGARGYTF.

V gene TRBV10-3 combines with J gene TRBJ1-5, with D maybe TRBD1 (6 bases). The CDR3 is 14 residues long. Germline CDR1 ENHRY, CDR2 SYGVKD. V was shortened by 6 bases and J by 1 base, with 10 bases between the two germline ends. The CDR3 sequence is CAISRTGSNQPQHF. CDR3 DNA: TGTGCCATCAGCAGAACAGGGAGCAATCAGCCCCAGCATTTT.

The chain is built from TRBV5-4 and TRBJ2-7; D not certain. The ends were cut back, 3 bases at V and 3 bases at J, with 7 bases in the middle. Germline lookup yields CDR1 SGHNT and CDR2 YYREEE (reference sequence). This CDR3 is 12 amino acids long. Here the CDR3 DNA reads TGTGCCAGCAGCTCTGCTAGCTACGAGCAGTACTTC. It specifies CASSSASYEQYF.

CDR3 nucleotide sequence: TGTGCCAGCAGTGCCTTACCAGGGGCTGCTGGCTACACCTTC. This translates into CASSALPGAAGYTF. The chain recombines TRBV6-5 with TRBJ1-2, with D perhaps TRBD1 (6 bases). CDR3 length: 14 amino acids. Germline CDR1 is MNHEY and CDR2 is SVGAGI. The V end lost 5 bases, the J end lost 7 bases, and 17 bases lay between the germline ends.

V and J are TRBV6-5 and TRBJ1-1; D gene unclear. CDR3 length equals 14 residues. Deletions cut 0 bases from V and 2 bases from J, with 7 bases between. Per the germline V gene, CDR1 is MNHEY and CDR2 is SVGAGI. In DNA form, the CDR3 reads TGTGCCAGCAGTTACTCGCCGGGTAACACTGAAGCTTTCTTT. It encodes CASSYSPGNTEAFF.

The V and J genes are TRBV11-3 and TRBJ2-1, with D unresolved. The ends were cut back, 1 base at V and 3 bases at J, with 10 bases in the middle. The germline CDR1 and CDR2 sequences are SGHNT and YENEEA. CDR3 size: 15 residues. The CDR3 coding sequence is TGTGCCAGCAGCTTAGTCTCGGGTTTCTACAATGAGCAGTTCTTC. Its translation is CASSLVSGFYNEQFF.

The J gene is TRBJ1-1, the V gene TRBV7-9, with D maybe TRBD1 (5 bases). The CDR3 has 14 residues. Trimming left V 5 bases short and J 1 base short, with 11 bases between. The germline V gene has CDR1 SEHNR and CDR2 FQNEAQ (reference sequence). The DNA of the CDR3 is TGTGCCAGCAGCCCGGGACTGAGGAACACTGAAGCTTTCTTT. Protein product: CASSPGLRNTEAFF.

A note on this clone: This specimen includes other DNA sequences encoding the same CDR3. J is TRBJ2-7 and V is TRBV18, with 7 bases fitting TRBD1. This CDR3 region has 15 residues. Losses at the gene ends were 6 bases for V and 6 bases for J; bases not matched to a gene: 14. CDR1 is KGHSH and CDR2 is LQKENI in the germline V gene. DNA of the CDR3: TGTGCCAGCTCCCCCCCAGGGGGTTCCCCCCTCGAGCAGTACGTC. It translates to CASSPPGGSPLEQYV.

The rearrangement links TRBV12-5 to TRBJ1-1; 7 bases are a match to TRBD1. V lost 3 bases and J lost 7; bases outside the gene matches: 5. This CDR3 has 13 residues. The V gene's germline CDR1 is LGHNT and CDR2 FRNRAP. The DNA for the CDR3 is TGTGCTAGTGGTTTCTCAGGGGGAAATGAAGCTTTCTTT. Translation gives CASGFSGGNEAFF.

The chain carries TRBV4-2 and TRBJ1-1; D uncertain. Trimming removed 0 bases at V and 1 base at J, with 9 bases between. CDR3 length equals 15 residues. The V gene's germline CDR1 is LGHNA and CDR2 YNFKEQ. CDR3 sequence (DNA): TGTGCCAGCAGCCAAGAGGCCCGACAGAACACTGAAGCTTTCTTT. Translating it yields CASSQEARQNTEAFF.

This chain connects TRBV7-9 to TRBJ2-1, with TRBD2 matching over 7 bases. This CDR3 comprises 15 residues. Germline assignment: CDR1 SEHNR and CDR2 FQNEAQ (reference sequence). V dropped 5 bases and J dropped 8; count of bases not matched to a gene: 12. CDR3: CASSPVGGGRDEQFF. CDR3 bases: TGTGCCAGCAGCCCAGTGGGGGGAGGGCGGGATGAGCAGTTCTTC.

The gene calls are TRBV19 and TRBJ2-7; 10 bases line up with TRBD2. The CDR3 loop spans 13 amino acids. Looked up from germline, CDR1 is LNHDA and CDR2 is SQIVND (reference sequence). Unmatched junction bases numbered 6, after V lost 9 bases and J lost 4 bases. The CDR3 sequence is CASSGTSAYEQYF. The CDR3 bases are TGTGCCAGCTCCGGGACTAGCGCGTACGAGCAGTACTTC.

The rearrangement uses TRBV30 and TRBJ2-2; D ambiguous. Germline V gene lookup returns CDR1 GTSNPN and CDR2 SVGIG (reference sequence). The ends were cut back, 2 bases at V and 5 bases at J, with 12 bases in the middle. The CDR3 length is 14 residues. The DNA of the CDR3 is TGTGCCTGGAGTATGCGAGTTCGGACCGGGGAGCTGTTTTTT. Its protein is CAWSMRVRTGELFF.

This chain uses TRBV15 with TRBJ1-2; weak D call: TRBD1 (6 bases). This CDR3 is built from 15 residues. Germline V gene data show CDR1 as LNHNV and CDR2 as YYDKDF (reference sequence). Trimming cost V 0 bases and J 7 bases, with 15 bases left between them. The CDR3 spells CATSRDVRTDSGYTF. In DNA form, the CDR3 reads TGTGCCACCAGCAGAGATGTCCGGACAGACTCTGGCTACACCTTC.

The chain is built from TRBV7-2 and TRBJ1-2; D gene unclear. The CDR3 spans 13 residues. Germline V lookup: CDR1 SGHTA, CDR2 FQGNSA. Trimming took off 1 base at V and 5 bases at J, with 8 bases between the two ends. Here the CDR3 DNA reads TGTGCCAGCAGCTTAGAAAGGAGATATGGCTACACCTTC. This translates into CASSLERRYGYTF.

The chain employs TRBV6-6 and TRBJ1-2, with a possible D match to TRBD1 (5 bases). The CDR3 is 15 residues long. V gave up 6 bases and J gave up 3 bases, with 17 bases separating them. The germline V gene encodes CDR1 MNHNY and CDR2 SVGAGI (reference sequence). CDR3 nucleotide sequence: TGTGCCAGCAGCCCCACAGGAGCGGGGTACTATGGCTACACCTTC. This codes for CASSPTGAGYYGYTF.

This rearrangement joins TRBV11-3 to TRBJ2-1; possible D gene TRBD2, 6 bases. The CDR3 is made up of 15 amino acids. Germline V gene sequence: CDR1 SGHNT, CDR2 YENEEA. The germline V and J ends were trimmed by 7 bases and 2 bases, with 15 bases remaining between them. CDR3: CASTPRRGPYNEQFF. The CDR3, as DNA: TGTGCCAGCACCCCGCGGAGGGGTCCCTACAATGAGCAGTTCTTC.